Presented here are 14 T cell receptor beta chains from one specimen sequenced in a study of cytomegalovirus exposure and HLA in healthy donors. It was with 60 Vbeta and 13 Jbeta primers that the PCR ran. Sequencing used immunoSEQ multiplex PCR; TCRdb keeps in-frame clones, though not all of them. The sample includes over 130,000 clones, roughly three quarters of them seen just once. Sample: PBMCs. The receptor set was obtained from a human donor in good health.

This chain connects TRBV27 to TRBJ2-1, with 9 bases lining up with TRBD2. The germline CDR1 and CDR2 sequences are MNHEY and SMNVEV (reference sequence). The junction had 3 bases not matched to a gene; V was cut back by 8 bases and J by 1 base. The CDR3 length is 14 residues. The CDR3 is CASCTSGSYNEQFF. In nucleotides, the CDR3 is TGTGCCAGCTGTACTAGCGGGTCCTACAATGAGCAGTTCTTC.

Of note for this clone: One end of the junction fails to match germline, which may point to a read error. The rearrangement joins TRBV6-5 to TRBJ1-2; TRBD1 aligns across 7 bases. The CDR3 is 14 residues long. In germline, CDR1 is MNHEY, CDR2 SVGAGI. DNA of the CDR3: TGTGCCAGCAGTTTAGACAGGGACGGCTATGGCTACGCCTTC. It translates to CASSLDRDGYGYAF.

The V gene is TRBV6-1, the J gene TRBJ2-7; D is perhaps TRBD2 (5 bases). Trimming stripped 3 bases from V and 2 bases from J, with 14 bases between. The CDR3 is 15 amino acids. Germline V CDR1 and CDR2: MNHNS, SASEGT. The CDR3 is CASSDLPGYAYEQYF. DNA for the CDR3: TGTGCCAGCAGTGACTTGCCGGGGTACGCCTACGAGCAGTACTTC.

This chain links TRBV9 with TRBJ2-5, with D possibly TRBD2 on 6 matching bases. CDR1 and CDR2 (germline): SGDLS, YYNGEE. Trimming left V 4 bases short and J 1 base short, with 14 bases between. The CDR3 loop spans 15 amino acids. The CDR3 sequence is CASSQGSGSQETQYF. The CDR3 DNA is TGTGCCAGCAGCCAGGGTAGCGGAAGCCAAGAGACCCAGTACTTC.

The chain links TRBV18 to TRBJ2-2, with 8 nucleotides matching TRBD1. The V gene end was trimmed by 2 bases and the J gene end by 0 bases; junction bases not matched to a gene: 8. The CDR3 covers 18 residues. Germline values: CDR1 KGHSH, CDR2 LQKENI. As DNA, the CDR3 is TGTGCCAGCTCACCAAAAACGACAGGGGCCTCGAACACCGGGGAGCTGTTTTTT. As protein: CASSPKTTGASNTGELFF.

This CDR3 is CASSYSPLRGNQPQHF. The CDR3 nucleotides read TGTGCCAGCAGTTACTCCCCTTTGAGGGGCAATCAGCCCCAGCATTTT. The chain links TRBV6-6 to TRBJ1-5, with D uncertain. Germline assignment: CDR1 MNHNY and CDR2 SVGAGI (reference sequence). The germline V and J ends were trimmed by 0 bases and 2 bases, with 11 bases remaining between them. This CDR3 spans 16 amino acids.

This clone was detected only a few times. Other nucleotide sequences in the sample specify the same CDR3. V usage is TRBV5-6 and J usage is TRBJ2-7, with 9 bases that match TRBD2. The length of the CDR3 is 14 residues. The trim removed 0 bases at V and 4 bases at J, leaving 2 bases unmatched. Germline CDR1 reads SGHDT; CDR2 reads YYEEEE. CDR3: CASSLGLADYEQYF. As DNA, the CDR3 is TGTGCCAGCAGCTTGGGACTAGCGGATTACGAGCAGTACTTC.

The V gene is TRBV19, the J gene TRBJ1-2; D is possibly TRBD1 (5 bases). The germline CDR1 and CDR2 sequences are LNHDA and SQIVND (reference sequence). Trimming shortened V by 6 bases and J by 7 bases, and 15 bases separated the two germline ends. The CDR3 runs to 13 residues. The CDR3 is CASRTRVRSGYTF. CDR3 DNA sequence: TGTGCCAGTAGAACCAGGGTGAGGAGTGGCTACACCTTC.

The chain uses TRBV19 and TRBJ2-3; 11 nucleotides match TRBD2. V shed 4 bases, J shed 0 bases, and the junction held 12 bases outside the gene matches. Germline V gene sequence: CDR1 LNHDA, CDR2 SQIVND (reference sequence). The CDR3 length is 19 residues. The CDR3 region has the DNA TGTGCCAGTAGTAACCCTACTAGCGGGGGTTCCCCTAGCACAGATACGCAGTATTTT. This sequence encodes CASSNPTSGGSPSTDTQYF.

The chain employs TRBV30 and TRBJ2-1, with D perhaps TRBD1 (6 bases). The CDR3 covers 13 residues. The germline V gene has CDR1 GTSNPN and CDR2 SVGIG (reference sequence). The V gene lost 5 bases and the J gene lost 3 bases, with 11 bases spanning the gap. The CDR3 nucleotides are TGTGCCTGGGAAGGGGGTGGCTACAATGAGCAGTTCTTC. It is translated as CAWEGGGYNEQFF.

The chain combines TRBV7-2 with TRBJ2-2; perhaps TRBD2 as D (6 bases). V was trimmed by 2 bases and J by 6 bases, leaving 22 bases between them. CDR1 and CDR2 (germline): SGHTA, FQGNSA. There are 18 residues in the CDR3. CDR3 in DNA: TGTGCCAGCAGCTTATTCCTCCGAGGCGGCGGGGCGTCCGGGGAGCTGTTTTTT. Its protein product is CASSLFLRGGGASGELFF. The full variable domain, completed using reference TRBV7-2 and TRBJ2-2, is GAGVSQSPSNKVTEKGKDVELRCDPISGHTALYWYRQSLGQGLEFLIYFQGNSAPDKSGLPSDRFSAERTGGSVSTLTIQRTQQEDSAVYLCASSLFLRGGGASGELFFGEGSRLTVL.

This rearrangement joins TRBV28 to TRBJ1-1; TRBD1 agrees at 8 bases. CDR1 MDHEN and CDR2 SYDVKM come from the germline V gene. The CDR3 loop spans 17 amino acids. V gave up 2 bases and J gave up 2 bases; unmatched junction bases: 10. The CDR3 is CASSLGGWGQDNTEAFF. CDR3 bases: TGTGCCAGCAGTTTAGGGGGTTGGGGACAGGACAACACTGAAGCTTTCTTT.

The gene calls are TRBV4-1 and TRBJ2-2; perhaps TRBD1 as D (6 bases). Trimming removed 8 bases at V and 4 bases at J, with 14 bases between. This CDR3 is 14 amino acids long. CDR1 and CDR2 (germline): MGHRA, YSYEKL. The CDR3 sequence is CASQWTDRTGELFF. The DNA of the CDR3 is TGCGCCAGCCAATGGACAGACCGCACCGGGGAGCTGTTTTTT.

The J gene is TRBJ2-3, the V gene TRBV7-9, with 9 bases lining up with TRBD2. In germline, CDR1 is SEHNR, CDR2 FQNEAQ (reference sequence). With 5 bases clipped from V and 3 bases from J, the junction kept 9 bases outside the gene matches. The CDR3 length is 16 residues. Here the CDR3 DNA reads TGTGCCAGCAGCAGGGACGCGGGGGGGACTACAGATACGCAGTATTTT. It yields the protein CASSRDAGGTTDTQYF.